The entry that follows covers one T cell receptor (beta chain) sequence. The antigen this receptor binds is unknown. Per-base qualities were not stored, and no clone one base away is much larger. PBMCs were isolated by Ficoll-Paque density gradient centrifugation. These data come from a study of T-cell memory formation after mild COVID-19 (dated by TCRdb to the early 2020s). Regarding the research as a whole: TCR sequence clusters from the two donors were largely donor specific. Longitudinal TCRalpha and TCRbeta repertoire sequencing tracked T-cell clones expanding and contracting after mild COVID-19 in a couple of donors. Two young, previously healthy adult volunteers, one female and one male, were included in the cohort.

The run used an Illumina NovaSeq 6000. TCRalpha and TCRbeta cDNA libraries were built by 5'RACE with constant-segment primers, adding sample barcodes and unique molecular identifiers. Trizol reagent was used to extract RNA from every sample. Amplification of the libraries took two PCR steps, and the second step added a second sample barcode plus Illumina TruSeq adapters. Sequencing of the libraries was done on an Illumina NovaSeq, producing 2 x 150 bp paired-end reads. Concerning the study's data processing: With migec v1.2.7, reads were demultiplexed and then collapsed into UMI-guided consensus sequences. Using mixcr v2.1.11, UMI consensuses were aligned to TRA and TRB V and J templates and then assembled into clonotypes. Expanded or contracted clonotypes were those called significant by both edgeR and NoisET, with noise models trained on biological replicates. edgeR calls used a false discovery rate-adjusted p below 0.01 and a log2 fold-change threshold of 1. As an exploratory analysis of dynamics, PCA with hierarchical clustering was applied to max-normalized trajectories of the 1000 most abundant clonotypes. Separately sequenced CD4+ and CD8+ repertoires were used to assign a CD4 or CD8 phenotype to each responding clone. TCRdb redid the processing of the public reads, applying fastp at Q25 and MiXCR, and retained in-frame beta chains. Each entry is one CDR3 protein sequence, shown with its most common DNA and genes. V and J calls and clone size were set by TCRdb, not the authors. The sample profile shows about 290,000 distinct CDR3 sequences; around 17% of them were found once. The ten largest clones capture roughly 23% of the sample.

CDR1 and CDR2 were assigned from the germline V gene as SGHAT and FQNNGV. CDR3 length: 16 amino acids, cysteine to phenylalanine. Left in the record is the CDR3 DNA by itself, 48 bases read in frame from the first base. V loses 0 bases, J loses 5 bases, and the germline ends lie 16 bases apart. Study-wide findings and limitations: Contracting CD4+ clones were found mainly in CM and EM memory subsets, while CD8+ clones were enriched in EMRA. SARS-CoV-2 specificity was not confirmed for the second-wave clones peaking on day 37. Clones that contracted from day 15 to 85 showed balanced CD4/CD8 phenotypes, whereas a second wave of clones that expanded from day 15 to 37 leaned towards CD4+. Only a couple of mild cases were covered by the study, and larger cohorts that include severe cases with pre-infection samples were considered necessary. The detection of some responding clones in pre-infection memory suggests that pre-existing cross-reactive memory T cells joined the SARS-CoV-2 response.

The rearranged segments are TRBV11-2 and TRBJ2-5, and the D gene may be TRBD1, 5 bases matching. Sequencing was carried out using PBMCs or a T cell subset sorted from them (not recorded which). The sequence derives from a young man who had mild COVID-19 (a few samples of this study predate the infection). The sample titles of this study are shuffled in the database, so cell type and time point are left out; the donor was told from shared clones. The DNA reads TGTGCCAGCAGCTTAGAGGCAGGGTTAATCGCGGAGACCCAGTACTTC. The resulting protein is CASSLEAGLIAETQYF.